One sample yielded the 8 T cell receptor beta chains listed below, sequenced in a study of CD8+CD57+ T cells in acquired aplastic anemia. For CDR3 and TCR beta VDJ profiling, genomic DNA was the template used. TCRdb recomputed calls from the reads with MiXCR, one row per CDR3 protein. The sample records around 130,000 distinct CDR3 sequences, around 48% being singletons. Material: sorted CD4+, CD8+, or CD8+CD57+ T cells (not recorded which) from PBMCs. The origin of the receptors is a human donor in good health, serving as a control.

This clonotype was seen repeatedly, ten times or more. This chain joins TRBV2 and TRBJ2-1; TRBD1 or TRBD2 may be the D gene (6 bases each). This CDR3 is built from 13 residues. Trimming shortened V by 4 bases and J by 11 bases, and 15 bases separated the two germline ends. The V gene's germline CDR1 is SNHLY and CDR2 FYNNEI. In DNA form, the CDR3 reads TGTGCCAGCAGTGGGGACTCTCAGGGGCAGCAGTTCTTC. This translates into CASSGDSQGQQFF.

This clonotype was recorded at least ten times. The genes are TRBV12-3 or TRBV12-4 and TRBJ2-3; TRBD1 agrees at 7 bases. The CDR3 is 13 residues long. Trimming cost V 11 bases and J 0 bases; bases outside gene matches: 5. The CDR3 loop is CAGTTGSTDTQYF. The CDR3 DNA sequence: TGTGCCGGCACGACAGGGAGCACAGATACGCAGTATTTT.

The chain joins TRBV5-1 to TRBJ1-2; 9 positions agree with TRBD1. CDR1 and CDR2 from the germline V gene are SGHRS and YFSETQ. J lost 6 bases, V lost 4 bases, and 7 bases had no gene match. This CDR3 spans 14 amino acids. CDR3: CASSPGTGRDGYTF. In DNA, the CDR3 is TGCGCCAGCAGCCCCGGGACAGGGAGGGATGGCTACACCTTC.

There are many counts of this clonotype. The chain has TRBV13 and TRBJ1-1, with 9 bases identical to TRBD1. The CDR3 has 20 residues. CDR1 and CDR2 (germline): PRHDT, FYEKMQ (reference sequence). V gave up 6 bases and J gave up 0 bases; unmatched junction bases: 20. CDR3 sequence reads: CASRSTGTGRRWEVNTEAFF. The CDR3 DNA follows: TGTGCCAGCAGGTCAACCGGGACAGGGCGTCGCTGGGAAGTGAACACTGAAGCTTTCTTT.

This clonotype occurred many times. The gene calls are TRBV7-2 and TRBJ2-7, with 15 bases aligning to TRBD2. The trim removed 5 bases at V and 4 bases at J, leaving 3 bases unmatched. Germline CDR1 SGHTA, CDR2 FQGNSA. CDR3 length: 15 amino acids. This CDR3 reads CASSRTSGGVYEQYF. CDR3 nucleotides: TGTGCCAGCAGCCGGACTAGCGGGGGGGTTTACGAGCAGTACTTC.

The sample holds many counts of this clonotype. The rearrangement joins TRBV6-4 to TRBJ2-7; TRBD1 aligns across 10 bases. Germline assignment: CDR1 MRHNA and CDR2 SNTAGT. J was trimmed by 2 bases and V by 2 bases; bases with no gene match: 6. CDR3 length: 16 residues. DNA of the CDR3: TGTGCCAGCAGTGACGCTGGGACAGGGGAGACCTACGAGCAGTACTTC. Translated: CASSDAGTGETYEQYF.

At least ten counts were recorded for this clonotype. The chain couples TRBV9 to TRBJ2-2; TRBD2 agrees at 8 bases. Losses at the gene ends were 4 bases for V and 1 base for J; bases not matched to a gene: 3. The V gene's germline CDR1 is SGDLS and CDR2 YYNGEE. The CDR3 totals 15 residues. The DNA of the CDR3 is TGTGCCAGCAGCTCCCTAGCGGGGAACACCGGGGAGCTGTTTTTT. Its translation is CASSSLAGNTGELFF.

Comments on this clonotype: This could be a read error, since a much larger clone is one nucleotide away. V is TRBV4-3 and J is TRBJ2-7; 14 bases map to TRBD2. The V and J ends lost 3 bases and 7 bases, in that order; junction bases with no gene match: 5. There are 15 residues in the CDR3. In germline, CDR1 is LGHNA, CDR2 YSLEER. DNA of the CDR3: TGCGCCAGCAGCCAGGGGACTAGCGGGGGTAATGAGCAGTACTTC. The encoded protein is CASSQGTSGGNEQYF.